The 21 T cell receptor beta chains presented below share a single source sample, sequenced in a study of preoperative IRX-2 immunotherapy in early breast cancer. Assay: immunoSEQ multiplex PCR; the TCRdb copy retains only in-frame clones and omits some. Here the sample spans about 5,600 clones, around 61% being singletons. Treatment indicated: preoperative locoregional IRX-2 cytokine immunotherapy. The input for sequencing was tumor tissue, taken before IRX-2 immunotherapy. These receptors came from a human donor with breast cancer.

CDR3 bases: TGTGCTAGTGGTTTGGGCGGGAACTCCTACGAGCAGTACTTC. Residues: CASGLGGNSYEQYF. V is TRBV12-5 and J is TRBJ2-7; TRBD2 might be the D (6 bases). This CDR3 spans 14 amino acids. Trimming pared 1 base from V and 0 bases from J, leaving 7 bases between. Per the germline V gene, CDR1 is LGHNT and CDR2 is FRNRAP.

This chain connects TRBV5-1 to TRBJ1-1, with D maybe TRBD1 (5 bases). This CDR3 region has 14 residues. Trimming removed 3 bases from V and 4 bases from J, with 13 bases in between. Germline values: CDR1 SGHRS, CDR2 YFSETQ. The CDR3 loop is CASSSVIGATEAFF. CDR3 nucleotides: TGCGCCAGCAGCTCGGTAATAGGGGCCACTGAAGCTTTCTTT.

The chain couples TRBV19 to TRBJ2-7, with 10 bases aligning to TRBD1. V was pared by 5 bases and J by 2 bases, with 6 bases of the junction left unmatched. The CDR3 runs 15 residues. The germline V gene encodes CDR1 LNHDA and CDR2 SQIVND (reference sequence). The CDR3: CASSFSGTGAYEQYF. CDR3 nucleotides: TGTGCCAGTAGTTTCTCCGGGACAGGGGCCTACGAGCAGTACTTC.

This sequence joins TRBV19 and TRBJ2-5, with a possible D match to TRBD2 (6 bases). The V gene lost 5 bases and the J gene lost 5 bases, with 18 bases spanning the gap. Germline CDR1 and CDR2: LNHDA and SQIVND (reference sequence). The length of the CDR3 is 15 residues. The CDR3 is CASSRERRPGETQYF. The CDR3 bases are TGTGCCAGTAGTCGGGAGCGCCGACCGGGGGAGACCCAGTACTTC.

This clone turned up a few times. The chain combines TRBV28 with TRBJ2-7, with D unresolved. Germline V gene data show CDR1 as MDHEN and CDR2 as SYDVKM. Trimming shortened V by 6 bases and J by 1 base, and 16 bases separated the two germline ends. CDR3 size: 15 residues. CDR3 DNA: TGTGCCAGCAGCCTCCGATTCCCACATTCCTACGAGCAGTACTTC. Residues: CASSLRFPHSYEQYF.

The chain carries TRBV7-7 and TRBJ1-1; 9 bases are shared with TRBD1. This CDR3 comprises 15 residues. The germline V gene has CDR1 SSHAT and CDR2 FNYEAQ (reference sequence). Trimming took 5 bases from V and 1 from J; bases not matched to a gene: 5. CDR3 coding DNA: TGTGCCAGCAGCCCCGGGGGACAGGGGAACACTGAAGCTTTCTTT. It translates to CASSPGGQGNTEAFF.

The V call is TRBV19, the J call TRBJ1-1; the match to TRBD1 covers 9 bases. Germline trimming cut 1 base from V and 6 bases from J; bases unmatched to any gene: 0. Germline lookup yields CDR1 LNHDA and CDR2 SQIVND (reference sequence). The CDR3 is 13 residues long. The DNA of the CDR3 is TGTGCCAGTAGTATAGGACAGGGGGCTGAAGCTTTCTTT. Translation gives CASSIGQGAEAFF.

This clone was counted a single time. The CDR3 spells CAWRGAGFGNTIYF. The CDR3 coding sequence is TGTGCCTGGAGGGGCGCAGGGTTCGGAAACACCATATATTTT. The chain recombines TRBV30 with TRBJ1-3; weak D call: TRBD1 (5 bases). Germline CDR1 GTSNPN, CDR2 SVGIG (reference sequence). CDR3 length equals 14 residues. The V gene lost 3 bases and the J gene lost 4 bases, with 13 bases spanning the gap.

The chain joins TRBV5-1 to TRBJ2-5, with 11 bases that match TRBD1. From germline, CDR1 is SGHRS and CDR2 YFSETQ. The length of the CDR3 is 16 residues. J was trimmed by 2 bases and V by 5 bases; bases with no gene match: 8. The CDR3 reads CASSPSGTGGQETQYF. CDR3 bases: TGCGCCAGCAGTCCCTCCGGGACAGGGGGACAAGAGACCCAGTACTTC.

V and J are TRBV18 and TRBJ2-7, with TRBD1 matching 7 bases. This CDR3 is 12 amino acids long. The J segment lost 5 bases and the V segment lost 6 bases, leaving 4 bases of the junction unmatched. Germline assignment: CDR1 KGHSH and CDR2 LQKENI. The CDR3 region is CASSTGAHEQYF. CDR3 DNA sequence: TGTGCCAGCTCCACAGGGGCCCACGAGCAGTACTTC.

The chain uses TRBV11-3 and TRBJ1-1, with D unresolved. The ends were cut back, 2 bases at V and 5 bases at J, with 15 bases in the middle. The CDR3 is made up of 15 amino acids. CDR1 is SGHNT and CDR2 is YENEEA in the germline V gene. In DNA form, the CDR3 reads TGTGCCAGCAGCTTACTGACGCCCTATGGAACTGAAGCTTTCTTT. Its translation: CASSLLTPYGTEAFF.

V is TRBV7-1 and J is TRBJ1-1, with 9 positions matching TRBD1. TRBV7-1 is identified as an open reading frame with a role that is uncertain. The CDR3 is 14 residues long. J lost 1 base, V lost 5 bases, and 2 bases had no gene match. The CDR3 DNA sequence: TGTGCCAGCAGCGTGGGACAGGGGAACACTGAAGCTTTCTTT. It is translated as CASSVGQGNTEAFF.

As to this clone: Other DNA sequences from this sample encode an identical CDR3 as well. Written as DNA, the CDR3 is TGTGCCATCTCGACAGGGGATAGCAATCAGCCCCAGCATTTT. As protein: CAISTGDSNQPQHF. The rearrangement joins TRBV6-8 to TRBJ1-5; the match to TRBD1 covers 8 bases. V gave up 10 bases and J gave up 0 bases; unmatched junction bases: 5. CDR1 and CDR2 from the germline V gene are MNHGY and SAAAGT. The CDR3 covers 14 residues.

The chain recombines TRBV19 with TRBJ2-7, with D perhaps assigned TRBD1 or TRBD2 (5 bases each). The CDR3 extends over 13 amino acids. The ends were cut back, 9 bases at V and 2 bases at J, with 14 bases in the middle. Germline V lookup: CDR1 LNHDA, CDR2 SQIVND (reference sequence). The CDR3 loop reads CASGYGTAYEQYF. CDR3 nucleotides: TGTGCCAGCGGATACGGGACCGCCTACGAGCAGTACTTC.

V is TRBV28 and J is TRBJ1-3, with D possibly being TRBD1 (5 bases). The CDR3 is 13 residues long. V lost 10 bases to trimming and J lost 5 bases, with 15 bases between them. Germline V gene data show CDR1 as MDHEN and CDR2 as SYDVKM. The CDR3 loop is CATLGQTRNTIYF. CDR3 DNA sequence: TGTGCCACCTTGGGGCAGACCAGAAACACCATATATTTT.

This chain links TRBV19 with TRBJ1-5; D call uncertain. V lost 5 bases and J lost 2, with 13 bases in between. Germline CDR1 reads LNHDA; CDR2 reads SQIVND (reference sequence). This CDR3 is built from 15 residues. This CDR3 is CASSLSDLGNQPQHF. CDR3 DNA sequence: TGTGCCAGTAGTCTAAGTGACCTGGGCAATCAGCCCCAGCATTTT.

The chain carries TRBV9 and TRBJ2-1; D may be TRBD2 (7 bases). V was pared by 3 bases and J by 3 bases, with 22 bases between. Germline CDR1 and CDR2: SGDLS and YYNGEE. This CDR3 spans 18 amino acids. DNA for the CDR3: TGTGCCAGCAGCGCCCCCCTCCAGGGGACTATCGACTACAATGAGCAGTTCTTC. Translation: CASSAPLQGTIDYNEQFF.

This clone has more than one count but fewer than ten. The chain has TRBV6-8 and TRBJ2-5; D unresolved. CDR3 length equals 13 residues. Germline CDR1 is MNHGY and CDR2 is SAAAGT. V was pared by 2 bases and J by 4 bases, with 8 bases between. The CDR3 loop reads CASSYRMTETQYF. CDR3 coding DNA: TGTGCCAGCAGTTACAGAATGACAGAGACCCAGTACTTC.

This clone was observed a few times. The chain uses TRBV28 and TRBJ2-7; 10 nucleotides agree with TRBD1. CDR1 is MDHEN and CDR2 is SYDVKM in the germline V gene. The CDR3 runs to 17 residues. The V and J ends lost 4 bases and 1 base, in that order; junction bases with no gene match: 10. DNA of the CDR3: TGTGCCAGCAGTTCCTACATCTGGGACAGGGGATCCTACGAGCAGTACTTC. Its protein product is CASSSYIWDRGSYEQYF.

The J gene is TRBJ1-1, the V gene TRBV28; 7 bases are a match to TRBD1. Germline CDR1 MDHEN, CDR2 SYDVKM. J was trimmed by 1 base and V by 5 bases; bases with no gene match: 7. CDR3 size: 15 residues. CDR3 sequence reads: CASSPGRGTNTEAFF. As DNA, the CDR3 is TGTGCCAGCAGTCCCGGCAGGGGGACGAACACTGAAGCTTTCTTT.

The chain has TRBV19 and TRBJ2-3; TRBD2 agrees at 11 bases. The CDR3 runs to 14 residues. CDR1 LNHDA and CDR2 SQIVND come from the germline V gene (reference sequence). V lost 10 bases to trimming and J lost 0 bases; unmatched junction nucleotides: 3. The CDR3, as DNA: TGTGCCACCCGGACTAGCGGGAGCACAGATACGCAGTATTTT. Translation: CATRTSGSTDTQYF.